Presented here are 31 T cell receptor beta chains from one specimen sequenced in a study of cytomegalovirus exposure and HLA in healthy donors (dated by TCRdb to the late 2010s). Library construction relied on the immunoSEQ multiplex PCR assay. The multiplex PCR relied on a mix of 60 forward primers for TCR Vbeta segments and 13 reverse primers for TCR Jbeta segments. Here the immuneACCESS table is served through TCRdb, limited to in-frame sequences with V and J called. Missing clones are a known gap in these copies; in checked studies unresolved V genes cover under half, and the rest lacks a known reason. Counted in this sample were about 160,000 clones; around 80% of them appeared once. Of the sample, 1% falls within the top ten clones. What was sequenced was PBMCs. The receptor source for this set is a woman aged 40 to 55 in good health and CMV-seronegative.

V is TRBV5-1 and J is TRBJ2-7; the match to TRBD2 covers 7 bases. Trimming took 3 bases from V and 1 from J; bases not matched to a gene: 7. The CDR3 totals 15 residues. CDR1 is SGHRS, CDR2 YFSETQ, per germline. CDR3 bases: TGCGCCAGCAGCTCCTTTTCTAGCGGTTCCTACGAGCAGTACTTC. Translating it yields CASSSFSSGSYEQYF. Based on the CDR3 plus reference TRBV5-1 and TRBJ2-7, the full variable domain is KAGVTQTPRYLIKTRGQQVTLSCSPISGHRSVSWYQQTPGQGLQFLFEYFSETQRNKGNFPGRFSGRQFSNSRSEMNVSTLELGDSALYLCASSSFSSGSYEQYFGPGTRLTVT.

This clone was counted only a few times. The genes are TRBV7-8 and TRBJ2-5; 7 nucleotides line up with TRBD1. Germline lookup yields CDR1 SGHVS and CDR2 FQNEAQ. There are 15 residues in the CDR3. Trimming took 2 bases from V and 2 from J; bases not matched to a gene: 5. The CDR3 nucleotides are TGTGCCAGCAGCTTAACCGGGACAGCTCAAGAGACCCAGTACTTC. Translating it yields CASSLTGTAQETQYF.

This chain joins TRBV15 and TRBJ2-2, with 11 nucleotides matching TRBD1. Germline values: CDR1 LNHNV, CDR2 YYDKDF (reference sequence). The CDR3 is 17 amino acids. Germline trimming cut 3 bases from V and 2 bases from J; bases unmatched to any gene: 5. CDR3 bases: TGTGCCACCAGCAGTGTGGGGACAGGGGGAAACACCGGGGAGCTGTTTTTT. Translated, it gives CATSSVGTGGNTGELFF. The complete variable domain, with remaining parts taken from reference TRBV15 and TRBJ2-2, reads DAMVIQNPRYQVTQFGKPVTLSCSQTLNHNVMYWYQQKSSQAPKLLFHYYDKDFNNEADTPDNFQSRRPNTSFCFLDIRSPGLGDTAMYLCATSSVGTGGNTGELFFGEGSRLTVL.

A few counts support this clone. CDR3 DNA sequence: TGTGCCAGCAGCGACAGGGAGGCCACCGGGGAGCTGTTTTTT. As protein: CASSDREATGELFF. The chain uses TRBV5-4 and TRBJ2-2, with D possibly TRBD1 on 7 matching bases. There are 14 residues in the CDR3. V was pared by 4 bases and J by 4 bases, with 11 bases between. CDR1 and CDR2 (germline): SGHNT, YYREEE (reference sequence).

This chain connects TRBV6-1 to TRBJ1-1; the match to TRBD1 covers 8 bases. The trim removed 1 base at V and 2 bases at J, leaving 6 bases unmatched. This CDR3 region has 16 residues. Germline V gene data show CDR1 as MNHNS and CDR2 as SASEGT. The CDR3 region is CASSEGTGIGNTEAFF. The CDR3 nucleotides read TGTGCCAGCAGTGAAGGGACAGGGATCGGTAACACTGAAGCTTTCTTT.

The chain joins TRBV25-1 to TRBJ1-4; 8 bases map to TRBD1. In germline, CDR1 is MGHDK, CDR2 SYGVNS. Trimming removed 5 bases from V and 7 bases from J; junction bases left unmatched: 6. The CDR3 spans 14 residues. This CDR3 is CASSSGTGVEKLFF. Written as DNA, the CDR3 is TGTGCCAGCAGTTCCGGGACAGGAGTTGAAAAACTGTTTTTT.

Comment on this clone: The sample contains more than one DNA sequence encoding this CDR3. V gene TRBV13 combines with J gene TRBJ1-1, with 9 bases matching TRBD1. With V trimmed by 5 bases and J by 11 bases, 18 bases remained unmatched. The CDR3 covers 16 residues. Germline V gene sequence: CDR1 PRHDT, CDR2 FYEKMQ (reference sequence). The CDR3 coding sequence is TGTGCCAGCAGCCTGCGGCCCTCGGGACAGGGAGGCGAGGCTTTCTTT. This gives the protein CASSLRPSGQGGEAFF.

The chain uses TRBV10-3 and TRBJ2-7; 7 nucleotides line up with TRBD2. The V gene end was trimmed by 5 bases and the J gene end by 5 bases; junction bases not matched to a gene: 9. The CDR3 runs to 14 residues. The germline V gene encodes CDR1 ENHRY and CDR2 SYGVKD. The CDR3 sequence: CAISPVAGEDEQYF. CDR3 in DNA: TGTGCCATCAGTCCTGTGGCGGGAGAAGACGAGCAGTACTTC.

This clone appeared a single time. DNA for the CDR3: TGTGCCAGCAGCTTAGGGGCGGGAGGGTCGGGTGGCACAGATACGCAGTATTTT. Residues: CASSLGAGGSGGTDTQYF. The chain joins TRBV11-3 to TRBJ2-3; TRBD2 aligns across 9 bases. With 1 base clipped from V and 1 base from J, the junction kept 9 bases outside the gene matches. In germline, CDR1 is SGHNT, CDR2 YENEEA. The CDR3 totals 18 residues. The complete variable domain, with remaining parts taken from reference TRBV11-3 and TRBJ2-3, reads EAGVVQSPRYKIIEKKQPVAFWCNPISGHNTLYWYLQNLGQGPELLIRYENEEAVDDSQLPKDRFSAERLKGVDSTLKIQPAELGDSAVYLCASSLGAGGSGGTDTQYFGPGTRLTVL.

The genes are TRBV30 and TRBJ2-7, with 10 bases identical to TRBD2. The CDR3 runs 14 residues. J gave up 5 bases and V 8 bases, and 12 bases lay outside the gene matches. The germline V gene has CDR1 GTSNPN and CDR2 SVGIG (reference sequence). In DNA form, the CDR3 reads TGTGCCGGAACCCCTAGCGGGAGTCGGCACGAGCAGTACTTC. Translating it yields CAGTPSGSRHEQYF.

The chain has TRBV7-8 and TRBJ2-5, with TRBD1 as a possible D gene (5 bases). Trimming left V 5 bases short and J 2 bases short, with 12 bases between. The CDR3 consists of 14 residues. Germline lookup yields CDR1 SGHVS and CDR2 FQNEAQ. This CDR3 reads CASSLVRGQETQYF. CDR3 coding DNA: TGTGCCAGCAGCCTCGTAAGGGGACAAGAGACCCAGTACTTC.

The gene calls are TRBV28 and TRBJ2-4, with TRBD1 identical over 10 bases. The CDR3 sequence is 15 residues long. Germline V gene data show CDR1 as MDHEN and CDR2 as SYDVKM. V was clipped by 5 bases and J by 9 bases; unmatched bases: 10. CDR3 residues: CASSQRTGGVTIQYF. The DNA for the CDR3 is TGTGCCAGCAGTCAGAGGACAGGGGGAGTAACCATTCAGTACTTC.

The chain is built from TRBV25-1 and TRBJ1-1; D call uncertain. Germline V gene data show CDR1 as MGHDK and CDR2 as SYGVNS. V dropped 0 bases and J dropped 1 base, with 12 bases sitting between them. CDR3 length: 16 amino acids. CDR3 DNA sequence: TGTGCCAGCAGTGAATATCCATCCGGTGGGAACACTGAAGCTTTCTTT. Encoded protein: CASSEYPSGGNTEAFF.

This chain joins TRBV28 and TRBJ2-7; no reliable D call. The germline V gene has CDR1 MDHEN and CDR2 SYDVKM. CDR3 size: 15 residues. V was trimmed by 6 bases and J by 3 bases, leaving 18 bases between them. CDR3 amino acids: CASRISPLSSYEQYF. The CDR3 coding sequence is TGTGCCAGCAGGATCTCTCCACTGAGTAGCTACGAGCAGTACTTC.

CDR3 nucleotide sequence: TGTGCCAGCAGCGCCGCCGGTGAGCAGTTCTTC. This translates into CASSAAGEQFF. The chain uses TRBV9 and TRBJ2-1; no firm D call. Looked up from germline, CDR1 is SGDLS and CDR2 is YYNGEE. The CDR3 is 11 residues long. Trimming cost V 3 bases and J 9 bases, with 7 bases left between them.

This clone has more than one count but fewer than ten. DNA of the CDR3: TGTGCCAGCAGCGTAGTGGGACTAGTAACCTACGAGCAGTACTTC. It yields the protein CASSVVGLVTYEQYF. This chain links TRBV9 with TRBJ2-7; 8 bases agree with TRBD2. The CDR3 covers 15 residues. Germline values: CDR1 SGDLS, CDR2 YYNGEE. Germline trimming cut 0 bases from V and 2 bases from J; bases unmatched to any gene: 4.

This chain uses TRBV19 with TRBJ2-3; the match to TRBD2 covers 9 bases. V lost 3 bases to trimming and J lost 3 bases; unmatched junction nucleotides: 4. In germline, CDR1 is LNHDA, CDR2 SQIVND (reference sequence). This CDR3 comprises 15 residues. The CDR3 protein is CASSMSAGGTDTQYF. DNA of the CDR3: TGTGCCAGTAGTATGTCGGCGGGAGGGACAGATACGCAGTATTTT.

The rearrangement uses TRBV12-5 and TRBJ1-1; 11 bases agree with TRBD1. V trimming: 1 base; J trimming: 2 bases; junction bases outside the gene matches: 3. The CDR3 length is 16 residues. CDR1 and CDR2 (germline): LGHNT, FRNRAP. DNA of the CDR3: TGTGCTAGTGGTTTGGGGACAGGGGGCTCAAACACTGAAGCTTTCTTT. Encoded protein: CASGLGTGGSNTEAFF.

J is TRBJ1-1 and V is TRBV4-2; D perhaps matches TRBD1 (6 bases). The CDR3 covers 16 residues. Trimming took 1 base from V and 6 from J, leaving 18 bases between them. Germline V gene lookup returns CDR1 LGHNA and CDR2 YNFKEQ. The CDR3 nucleotides read TGTGCCAGCAGCCAAGGGGAGTCAGGGACAAAGTCTGAAGCTTTCTTT. This codes for CASSQGESGTKSEAFF.

The gene calls are TRBV5-4 and TRBJ2-1; TRBD2 might be the D (5 bases). CDR3 length equals 16 residues. The germline V gene has CDR1 SGHNT and CDR2 YYREEE (reference sequence). V was trimmed by 0 bases and J by 3 bases, leaving 13 bases between them. CDR3 nucleotide sequence: TGTGCCAGCAGCTTGGAGCCTAGCCGAAGCTACAATGAGCAGTTCTTC. Translation gives CASSLEPSRSYNEQFF.

This rearrangement joins TRBV4-1 to TRBJ2-1; no clear D gene. CDR1 and CDR2 from the germline V gene are MGHRA and YSYEKL. The germline V and J ends were trimmed by 0 bases and 5 bases, with 17 bases remaining between them. The CDR3 runs 17 residues. The CDR3 here is CASSQDLELVRNNEQFF. CDR3 sequence (DNA): TGCGCCAGCAGCCAAGACCTTGAGCTAGTCAGAAACAATGAGCAGTTCTTC.

The chain links TRBV11-2 to TRBJ2-5; the match to TRBD1 covers 7 bases. Germline V gene lookup returns CDR1 SGHAT and CDR2 FQNNGV. V gave up 5 bases and J gave up 1 base; unmatched junction bases: 4. This CDR3 region has 14 residues. CDR3 nucleotide sequence: TGTGCCAGCAGCCTGACAGGGCCCCAAGAGACCCAGTACTTC. It specifies CASSLTGPQETQYF. Combining the CDR3 with reference TRBV11-2 and TRBJ2-5 gives the whole variable domain EAGVAQSPRYKIIEKRQSVAFWCNPISGHATLYWYQQILGQGPKLLIQFQNNGVVDDSQLPKDRFSAERLKGVDSTLKIQPAKLEDSAVYLCASSLTGPQETQYFGPGTRLLVL.

V gene TRBV9 combines with J gene TRBJ2-1, with 8 bases matching TRBD2. V lost 4 bases, J lost 6 bases, and 9 bases stayed unmatched. CDR3 length equals 15 residues. The germline V gene encodes CDR1 SGDLS and CDR2 YYNGEE. The CDR3 spells CASSYTSGRGNEQFF. CDR3 nucleotides: TGTGCCAGCAGCTATACTTCCGGGAGGGGCAATGAGCAGTTCTTC.

This clone was counted a few times. The V and J genes are TRBV30 and TRBJ2-5; D is possibly TRBD1 (5 bases). V lost 3 bases, J lost 9 bases, and 11 bases lay in between. CDR1 and CDR2 (germline): GTSNPN, SVGIG (reference sequence). The length of the CDR3 is 11 residues. The CDR3 loop reads CAWSLLGAQYF. CDR3 nucleotides: TGTGCCTGGAGCTTATTAGGGGCCCAGTACTTC.

The chain is built from TRBV29-1 and TRBJ2-5; perhaps TRBD1 as D (6 bases). Near its end, the DNA agrees better with TRBJ2-7, so the J call may be wrong. The germline CDR1 and CDR2 sequences are SQVTM and ANQGSEA. CDR3 length equals 14 residues. The DNA for the CDR3 is TGCAGCGCCCTTCGGGACACCGAATACTACGAGCAGTACTTC. This encodes CSALRDTEYYEQYF.

This chain joins TRBV2 and TRBJ2-1; TRBD2 matches at 8 bases. From germline, CDR1 is SNHLY and CDR2 FYNNEI. The CDR3 is 14 amino acids. V shed 6 bases, J shed 9 bases, and the junction held 10 bases outside the gene matches. DNA of the CDR3: TGTGCCAGCAGGGCGCGGGAGGTCGAAGGTGAGCAGTTCTTC. Its protein is CASRAREVEGEQFF.

Comment on this clone: One junction end does not reproduce the germline sequence, and a read error may be involved. This chain links TRBV7-9 with TRBJ1-1; D is perhaps TRBD1 (5 bases). Germline CDR1 is SEHNR and CDR2 is FQNEAQ (reference sequence). This CDR3 is built from 13 residues. The DNA of the CDR3 is TGTGCCGGCAGCTTCGGGGGACGCACTGAAGCTTTCTTT. It codes for CAGSFGGRTEAFF. The full variable domain, in which reference TRBV7-9 and TRBJ1-1 provide the parts outside the CDR3, is DTGVSQNPRHKITKRGQNVTFRCDPISEHNRLYWYRQTLGQGPEFLTYFQNEAQLEKSRLLSDRFSAERPKGSFSTLEIQRTEQGDSAMYLCAGSFGGRTEAFFGQGTRLTVV.

The gene calls are TRBV29-1 and TRBJ2-3; 7 bases map to TRBD2. The junction had 6 bases not matched to a gene; V was cut back by 2 bases and J by 4 bases. This CDR3 spans 14 amino acids. The V gene's germline CDR1 is SQVTM and CDR2 ANQGSEA. CDR3 region: CSVEQRDKADTQYF. The DNA for the CDR3 is TGCAGCGTTGAACAGCGGGATAAGGCAGATACGCAGTATTTT.

As concerns this clone: The junction differs from germline at one of its ends, possibly a read error. This chain joins TRBV7-7 and TRBJ2-1; D not certain. Germline V gene lookup returns CDR1 SSHAT and CDR2 FNYEAQ (reference sequence). This CDR3 region has 16 residues. The CDR3 sequence: CASSLGWASSYNEQFF. CDR3 in DNA: TGTGCTAGCAGCTTAGGCTGGGCGAGCTCCTACAATGAGCAGTTCTTC.

The rearrangement links TRBV5-1 to TRBJ1-2; D gene unclear. Trimming shortened V by 0 bases and J by 3 bases, and 6 bases separated the two germline ends. CDR1 SGHRS and CDR2 YFSETQ come from the germline V gene. The CDR3 sequence is 13 residues long. The CDR3 region is CASSLGTYYGYTF. The CDR3 coding sequence is TGCGCCAGCAGCTTGGGAACATACTATGGCTACACCTTC.

V usage is TRBV5-1 and J usage is TRBJ1-1, with 10 bases lining up with TRBD1. Trimming removed 5 bases from V and 6 bases from J; junction bases left unmatched: 7. This CDR3 comprises 14 residues. Germline loops: CDR1 SGHRS, CDR2 YFSETQ. The CDR3 DNA is TGCGCCAGCAGGTACCGGGACAGGGGAGCTGAAGCTTTCTTT. Translation gives CASRYRDRGAEAFF.